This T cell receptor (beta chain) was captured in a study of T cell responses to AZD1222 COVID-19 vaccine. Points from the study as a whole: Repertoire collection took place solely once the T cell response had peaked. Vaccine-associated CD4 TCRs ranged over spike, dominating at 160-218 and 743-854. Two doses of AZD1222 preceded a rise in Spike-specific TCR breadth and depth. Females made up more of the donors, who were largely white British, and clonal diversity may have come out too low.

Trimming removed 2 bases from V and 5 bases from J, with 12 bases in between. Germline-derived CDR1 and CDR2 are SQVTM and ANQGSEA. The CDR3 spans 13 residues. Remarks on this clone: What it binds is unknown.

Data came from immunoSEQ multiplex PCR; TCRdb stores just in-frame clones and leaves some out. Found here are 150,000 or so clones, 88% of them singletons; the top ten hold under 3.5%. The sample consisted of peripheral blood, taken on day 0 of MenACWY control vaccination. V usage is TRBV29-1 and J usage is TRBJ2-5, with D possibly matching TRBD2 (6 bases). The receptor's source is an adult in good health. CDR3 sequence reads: CSVETGGRETQYF. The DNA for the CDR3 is TGCAGCGTTGAAACAGGTGGGAGGGAGACCCAGTACTTC.